The next 8 T cell receptor beta chains were all read from a single sample in a study of lymphopenia after photon versus proton radiotherapy. Sequencing used immunoSEQ multiplex PCR; TCRdb keeps in-frame clones, though not all of them. The table has 75,000 to 90,000 clones, over 70% seen once. Sequenced here: peripheral blood, sampled from a patient treated with proton-based radiotherapy. Every receptor here comes from a man in his 60s with pancreatic cancer.

This rearrangement joins TRBV9 to TRBJ1-2; a weak D match, TRBD1 (5 bases). V was pared by 7 bases and J by 7 bases, with 11 bases between. Germline V gene lookup returns CDR1 SGDLS and CDR2 YYNGEE. The CDR3 runs 11 residues. The CDR3 region is CASSGSPGYTF. CDR3 nucleotides: TGTGCCAGCTCAGGGTCGCCTGGCTACACCTTC.

The chain couples TRBV5-6 to TRBJ2-1, with D tentatively TRBD1 (6 bases). Germline V lookup: CDR1 SGHDT, CDR2 YYEEEE. V lost 8 bases, J lost 2 bases, and 11 bases lay in between. The CDR3 has 13 amino acids. The CDR3 DNA reads TGTGCCAGTAACGGACAGCCCTACAATGAGCAGTTCTTC. Amino acid sequence: CASNGQPYNEQFF.

The rearrangement joins TRBV28 to TRBJ2-7; D unresolved. Germline lookup yields CDR1 MDHEN and CDR2 SYDVKM. The CDR3 covers 12 residues. The ends were cut back, 6 bases at V and 4 bases at J, with 10 bases in the middle. The CDR3, as DNA: TGTGCCAGCAGCGGAATACCGTACGAGCAGTACTTC. The encoded protein is CASSGIPYEQYF.

The rearrangement joins TRBV7-9 to TRBJ2-3; D is perhaps TRBD1 (5 bases). V lost 3 bases to trimming and J lost 3 bases, with 16 bases between them. Germline V gene lookup returns CDR1 SEHNR and CDR2 FQNEAQ (reference sequence). CDR3 size: 16 residues. The CDR3 reads CASSLETALSTDTQYF. CDR3 DNA: TGTGCCAGCAGCTTGGAGACAGCCCTATCTACAGATACGCAGTATTTT.

The chain has TRBV29-1 and TRBJ1-1; no clear D. V was cut by 6 bases and J by 0 bases, with 8 bases left in between. Germline V gives CDR1 SQVTM, CDR2 ANQGSEA. The length of the CDR3 is 12 residues. In DNA form, the CDR3 reads TGCAGCGTGAGTAGGATGAACACTGAAGCTTTCTTT. It is translated as CSVSRMNTEAFF.

The rearrangement joins TRBV28 to TRBJ1-1; TRBD1 matches 7 bases. V lost 4 bases to trimming and J lost 1 base; unmatched junction nucleotides: 6. The germline gives CDR1 MDHEN, CDR2 SYDVKM. The CDR3 loop spans 15 amino acids. CDR3 DNA: TGTGCCAGCAGTTCGGGAGGGGGCGGGAACACTGAAGCTTTCTTT. This sequence encodes CASSSGGGGNTEAFF.

The chain combines TRBV19 with TRBJ2-7; 8 bases are shared with TRBD2. CDR3 length: 15 amino acids. The V and J ends lost 1 base and 3 bases, in that order; junction bases with no gene match: 5. In germline, CDR1 is LNHDA, CDR2 SQIVND (reference sequence). The DNA of the CDR3 is TGTGCCAGTAGTATAGGTAGGACTAGCAGCTACGAGCAGTACTTC. Translating it yields CASSIGRTSSYEQYF.

Regarding this clone: At one of its ends the junction is not consistent with the germline gene, which may arise from a read error. This chain joins TRBV7-7 and TRBJ1-1; D unclear. This CDR3 region has 15 residues. CDR1 is SSHAT and CDR2 is FNYEAQ in the germline V gene (reference sequence). The CDR3 DNA is TGTGCTAGCAGAACATTCTCGGGCAGTATGACTGAAGCTTTCTTT. It encodes CASRTFSGSMTEAFF.